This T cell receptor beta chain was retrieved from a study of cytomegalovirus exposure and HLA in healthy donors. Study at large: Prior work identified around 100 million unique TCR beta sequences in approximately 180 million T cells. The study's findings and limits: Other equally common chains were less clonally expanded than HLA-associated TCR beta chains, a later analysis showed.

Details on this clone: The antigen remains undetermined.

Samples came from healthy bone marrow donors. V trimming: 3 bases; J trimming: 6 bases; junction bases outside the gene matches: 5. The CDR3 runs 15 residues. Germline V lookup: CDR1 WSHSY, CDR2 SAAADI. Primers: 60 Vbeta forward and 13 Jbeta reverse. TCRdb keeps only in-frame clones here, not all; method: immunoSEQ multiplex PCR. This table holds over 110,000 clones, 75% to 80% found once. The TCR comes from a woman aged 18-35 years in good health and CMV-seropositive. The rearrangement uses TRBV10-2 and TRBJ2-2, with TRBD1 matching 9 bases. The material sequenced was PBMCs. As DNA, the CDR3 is TGCGCCAGCAGTGAAAGGGACAGGGAGGCCGGGGAGCTGTTTTTT. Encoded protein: CASSERDREAGELFF.